The present entry profiles one T cell receptor beta chain with its context. The sample comes from a study of T-cell memory formation after mild COVID-19. TCRdb reanalysed the 5' RACE reads using MiXCR and keeps one entry per CDR3 protein. The sample has 150,000 to 200,000 distinct CDR3 sequences, about 22% seen once. This CDR3 is built from 19 residues. After removal of 3 bases from V and 0 bases from J, the junction contained 12 bases not matched to a gene. CDR1 is SGHVS, CDR2 FQNEAQ, per germline. The TCR sequence derives from an adult woman who had mild COVID-19 (a few samples of this study predate the infection). Cell type and time point are not known. The V gene is TRBV7-8, the J gene TRBJ1-5; 9 nucleotides align to TRBD1. Specimen: PBMCs or a T cell subset sorted from them (not recorded which). CDR3 nucleotide sequence: TGTGCCAGCAGCTTTCCCGGGACAGGGATTACTAATAGCAATCAGCCCCAGCATTTT. Its translation is CASSFPGTGITNSNQPQHF.